One sample yielded the 21 T cell receptor beta chains listed below, sequenced in a study of cytomegalovirus exposure and HLA in healthy donors. Both 60 Vbeta primers and 13 Jbeta primers went into the PCR. Produced via immunoSEQ multiplex PCR; TCRdb's table is partial and in-frame only. The sample holds tens of thousands of clones, 81% seen once. Specimen: PBMCs. The source is a woman under 40 in good health and CMV-seronegative.

The rearrangement uses TRBV2 and TRBJ1-2; D gene ambiguous. The germline gives CDR1 SNHLY, CDR2 FYNNEI. CDR3 length equals 15 residues. V lost 3 bases and J lost 4, with 15 bases in between. Here the CDR3 reads CASSEWLGTSYGYTF. Here the CDR3 DNA reads TGTGCCAGCAGTGAGTGGCTGGGCACTTCCTATGGCTACACCTTC.

This clone was picked up one time. V usage is TRBV30 and J usage is TRBJ1-3; 9 positions agree with TRBD1. The germline V gene encodes CDR1 GTSNPN and CDR2 SVGIG (reference sequence). Losses at the gene ends were 8 bases for V and 2 bases for J; bases not matched to a gene: 7. The CDR3 runs to 14 residues. CDR3 coding DNA: TGTGCCCGGTCCGGGACAGGGACTGGAAACACCATATATTTT. It specifies CARSGTGTGNTIYF. The full variable domain, rest sourced from reference TRBV30 and TRBJ1-3, is SQTIHQWPATLVQPVGSPLSLECTVEGTSNPNLYWYRQAAGRGLQLLFYSVGIGQISSEVPQNLSASRPQDRQFILSSKKLLLSDSGFYLCARSGTGTGNTIYFGEGSWLTVV.

The genes are TRBV5-1 and TRBJ2-3; 8 nucleotides align to TRBD2. Germline V gene lookup returns CDR1 SGHRS and CDR2 YFSETQ. This CDR3 spans 15 amino acids. The junction had 6 bases not matched to a gene; V was cut back by 2 bases and J by 4 bases. The CDR3 here is CASSFGTSGSDTQYF. The CDR3 bases are TGCGCCAGCAGCTTTGGGACTAGTGGTTCAGATACGCAGTATTTT.

The chain carries TRBV28 and TRBJ2-7, with 7 positions matching TRBD1. V lost 4 bases to trimming and J lost 4 bases; unmatched junction nucleotides: 10. Germline V gives CDR1 MDHEN, CDR2 SYDVKM. There are 15 residues in the CDR3. The CDR3 nucleotides are TGTGCCAGCAGTTATCCAACAGGGGCCCCGTACGAGCAGTACTTC. Translated, it gives CASSYPTGAPYEQYF.

The chain joins TRBV4-2 to TRBJ2-1, with 15 bases lining up with TRBD2. Germline assignment: CDR1 LGHNA and CDR2 YNFKEQ. With V trimmed by 1 base and J by 7 bases, 5 bases remained unmatched. CDR3 size: 17 residues. The CDR3: CASSQVGGLAGGNEQFF. The CDR3, as DNA: TGTGCCAGCAGCCAAGTGGGGGGACTAGCGGGAGGTAATGAGCAGTTCTTC.

V is TRBV6-1 and J is TRBJ2-2, with D perhaps matching TRBD1 (5 bases). CDR1 is MNHNS and CDR2 is SASEGT in the germline V gene. Trimming cost V 4 bases and J 6 bases, with 9 bases left between them. The CDR3 spans 13 residues. CDR3 nucleotides: TGTGCCAGCAGTGGGGGCGTCTCCGGGGAGCTGTTTTTT. As protein: CASSGGVSGELFF.

The chain joins TRBV19 to TRBJ1-5, with unresolved D. Germline V lookup: CDR1 LNHDA, CDR2 SQIVND (reference sequence). Deletions cut 5 bases from V and 7 bases from J, with 12 bases between. The CDR3 is 13 amino acids. In nucleotides, the CDR3 is TGTGCCAGTAGTGGGCAGGTTGGCCAGCCCCAGCATTTT. Amino acids: CASSGQVGQPQHF.

The gene calls are TRBV7-9 and TRBJ2-2; 12 bases align to TRBD1. This CDR3 region has 16 residues. The V gene's germline CDR1 is SEHNR and CDR2 FQNEAQ (reference sequence). Trimming at V came to 5 bases and at J to 6 bases, leaving 7 bases not matched to a gene. As DNA, the CDR3 is TGTGCCAGCAGCCCCTTCCGGGACAGGGGGCCCGGGGAGCTGTTTTTT. It is translated as CASSPFRDRGPGELFF.

Comments on this clone: Distinct nucleotide sequences in the sample also encode this CDR3. The J gene is TRBJ1-1, the V gene TRBV18, with D maybe TRBD1 (5 bases). V shed 4 bases and J shed 2 bases, with 11 bases lying between them. This CDR3 has 14 amino acids. Germline-derived CDR1 and CDR2 are KGHSH and LQKENI. CDR3 protein: CASSLRGYNTEAFF. In DNA form, the CDR3 reads TGTGCCAGCTCACTCCGGGGGTATAACACTGAAGCTTTCTTT.

The V call is TRBV28, the J call TRBJ2-2, with D possibly being TRBD2 (7 bases). CDR1 is MDHEN, CDR2 SYDVKM, per germline. Deletions cut 8 bases from V and 5 bases from J, with 27 bases between. This CDR3 has 18 amino acids. The CDR3 sequence: CASDPHVGGGRGTGELFF. The DNA of the CDR3 is TGTGCCAGCGATCCCCACGTGGGGGGCGGGAGAGGAACCGGGGAGCTGTTTTTT.

This chain connects TRBV25-1 to TRBJ1-1; maybe TRBD1 (6 bases). Germline V gene data show CDR1 as MGHDK and CDR2 as SYGVNS. V was shortened by 7 bases and J by 1 base, with 10 bases between the two germline ends. There are 13 residues in the CDR3. The CDR3, as DNA: TGTGCCAGCACCACGGACAGGAACACTGAAGCTTTCTTT. This gives the protein CASTTDRNTEAFF.

The chain uses TRBV6-1 and TRBJ1-5; 7 positions agree with TRBD1. CDR3 length: 14 amino acids. The V gene end was trimmed by 1 base and the J gene end by 5 bases; junction bases not matched to a gene: 2. CDR1 and CDR2 (germline): MNHNS, SASEGT. The CDR3 region has the DNA TGTGCCAGCAGTGAAGGAGGGGGCTATCAGCCCCAGCATTTT. This gives the protein CASSEGGGYQPQHF.

This clone appeared a few times. The V gene is TRBV4-3, the J gene TRBJ2-2; a weak D match, TRBD1 (5 bases). The CDR3 runs to 15 residues. V was trimmed by 2 bases and J by 6 bases, leaving 13 bases between them. Germline CDR1 is LGHNA and CDR2 is YSLEER. CDR3 region: CASSQNQGIAGELFF. The CDR3 DNA reads as TGCGCCAGCAGCCAAAACCAGGGAATTGCCGGGGAGCTGTTTTTT.

This clone appeared a few times. This chain links TRBV19 with TRBJ2-5; 8 nucleotides agree with TRBD2. V lost 4 bases, J lost 7 bases, and 8 bases stayed unmatched. The CDR3 contains 14 residues. Per the germline V gene, CDR1 is LNHDA and CDR2 is SQIVND (reference sequence). The CDR3 coding sequence is TGTGCCAGTAGTACCTCTAGCGGGTACGTGACCCAGTACTTC. This encodes CASSTSSGYVTQYF. The full variable domain, completed using reference TRBV19 and TRBJ2-5, is DGGITQSPKYLFRKEGQNVTLSCEQNLNHDAMYWYRQDPGQGLRLIYYSQIVNDFQKGDIAEGYSVSREKKESFPLTVTSAQKNPTAFYLCASSTSSGYVTQYFGPGTRLLVL.

This chain joins TRBV29-1 and TRBJ1-2; TRBD1 matches 8 bases. CDR3 length: 12 residues. The germline gives CDR1 SQVTM, CDR2 ANQGSEA. V trimming: 6 bases; J trimming: 4 bases; junction bases outside the gene matches: 4. In DNA, the CDR3 is TGCAGCGTCGGACAGGGCCCCTATGGCTACACCTTC. The encoded protein is CSVGQGPYGYTF.

V usage is TRBV28 and J usage is TRBJ2-7; 7 bases match TRBD1. In germline, CDR1 is MDHEN, CDR2 SYDVKM. V was clipped by 2 bases and J by 0 bases; unmatched bases: 10. This CDR3 has 17 amino acids. CDR3 protein: CASSLISGQTHSYEQYF. The CDR3 bases are TGTGCCAGCAGTTTAATTTCGGGACAGACTCACTCCTACGAGCAGTACTTC.

This clone was seen just once. This chain links TRBV7-2 with TRBJ2-7; TRBD1 might be the D (5 bases). Trimming stripped 1 base from V and 1 base from J, with 17 bases between. The CDR3 spans 17 residues. CDR1 is SGHTA and CDR2 is FQGNSA in the germline V gene. This CDR3 is CASSLVQGQLLSYEQYF. CDR3 nucleotide sequence: TGTGCCAGCAGCTTAGTTCAAGGACAACTACTTTCCTACGAGCAGTACTTC.

The V and J genes are TRBV5-4 and TRBJ2-1; TRBD2 aligns across 12 bases. The length of the CDR3 is 16 residues. Germline-derived CDR1 and CDR2 are SGHNT and YYREEE (reference sequence). The junction had 2 bases not matched to a gene; V was cut back by 4 bases and J by 0 bases. CDR3 protein: CASSGTSGRSYNEQFF. CDR3 nucleotides: TGTGCCAGCAGCGGGACTAGCGGGCGCTCCTACAATGAGCAGTTCTTC.

The rearrangement links TRBV2 to TRBJ2-3, with D uncertain. Between the trimmed V and J ends, which lost 3 bases and 3 bases, there was a span of 4 bases. Germline CDR1 SNHLY, CDR2 FYNNEI. The CDR3 sequence is 12 residues long. The CDR3 region has the DNA TGTGCCAGCAGTGACCGGACAGATACGCAGTATTTT. Protein sequence: CASSDRTDTQYF.

This clone has a single count. The chain recombines TRBV6-5 with TRBJ1-4; 11 bases align to TRBD1. CDR3 length: 15 amino acids. The ends lost 6 bases at V and 8 bases at J; junction bases unmatched: 8. Germline V CDR1 and CDR2: MNHEY, SVGAGI. CDR3 residues: CASRAAGTGGEKLFF. The CDR3, as DNA: TGTGCCAGCAGAGCAGCCGGGACAGGGGGAGAAAAACTGTTTTTT.

The chain carries TRBV11-2 and TRBJ2-3, with 11 bases matching TRBD1. With V trimmed by 5 bases and J by 3 bases, 4 bases remained unmatched. Germline V CDR1 and CDR2: SGHAT, FQNNGV. The CDR3 is 15 amino acids. CDR3 sequence: CASSRDRGLTDTQYF. The CDR3 DNA reads TGTGCCAGCAGCCGGGACAGGGGGTTGACAGATACGCAGTATTTT. Drawing the rest from reference TRBV11-2 and TRBJ2-3, the complete variable domain is EAGVAQSPRYKIIEKRQSVAFWCNPISGHATLYWYQQILGQGPKLLIQFQNNGVVDDSQLPKDRFSAERLKGVDSTLKIQPAKLEDSAVYLCASSRDRGLTDTQYFGPGTRLTVL.